In this sample, the clone carrying this T cell receptor beta chain turned up many times. Its antigen is undetermined. The CDR3 is made up of 18 amino acids. CDR1 and CDR2 (germline): SGHRS, YFSETQ. J gave up 0 bases and V 4 bases, and 12 bases lay outside the gene matches. The data derive from a study of response to subunit inactivated influenza vaccine. TCRdb redid the calling of the RT-PCR reads with MiXCR, one entry per CDR3 protein. The table has roughly 180,000 distinct CDR3 sequences, roughly 8.7% seen once. General study findings and limits: Each seasonal flu vaccination may recruit only limited new T cells, authors suggested.

The receptor was isolated from a man aged 45-65 years who received an inactivated influenza vaccine. V and J are TRBV5-1 and TRBJ1-1, with TRBD1 identical over 10 bases. This sample comprised non-naive T cells sorted from PBMCs, obtained on the day of vaccination. For the CDR3, the DNA is TGCGCCAGCAGCGCCACACCGGGACAGGGGAAAATGAACACTGAAGCTTTCTTT. It encodes CASSATPGQGKMNTEAFF.